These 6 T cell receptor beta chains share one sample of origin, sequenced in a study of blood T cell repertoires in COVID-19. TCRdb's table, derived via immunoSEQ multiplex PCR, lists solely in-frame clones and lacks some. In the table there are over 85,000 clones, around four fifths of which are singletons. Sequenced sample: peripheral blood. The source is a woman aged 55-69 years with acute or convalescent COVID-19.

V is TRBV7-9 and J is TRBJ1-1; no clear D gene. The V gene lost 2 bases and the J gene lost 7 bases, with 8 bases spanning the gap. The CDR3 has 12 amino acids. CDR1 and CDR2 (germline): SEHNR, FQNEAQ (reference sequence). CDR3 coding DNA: TGTGCCAGCAGCTTACTACCGAATGAAGCTTTCTTT. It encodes CASSLLPNEAFF.

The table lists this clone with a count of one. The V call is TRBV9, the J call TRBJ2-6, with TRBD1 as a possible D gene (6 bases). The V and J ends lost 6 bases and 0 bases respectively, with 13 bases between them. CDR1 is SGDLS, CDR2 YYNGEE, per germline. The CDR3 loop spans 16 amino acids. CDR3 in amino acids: CASTPGQHSGANVLTF. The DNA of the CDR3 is TGTGCCAGCACCCCAGGACAGCACTCTGGGGCCAACGTCCTGACTTTC. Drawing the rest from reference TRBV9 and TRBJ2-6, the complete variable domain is DSGVTQTPKHLITATGQRVTLRCSPRSGDLSVYWYQQSLDQGLQFLIQYYNGEERAKGNILERFSAQQFPDLHSELNLSSLELGDSALYFCASTPGQHSGANVLTFGAGSRLTVL.

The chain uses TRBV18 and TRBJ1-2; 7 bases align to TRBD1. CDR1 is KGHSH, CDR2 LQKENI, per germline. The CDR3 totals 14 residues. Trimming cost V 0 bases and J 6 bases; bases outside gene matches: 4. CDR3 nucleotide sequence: TGTGCCAGCTCACCACCGCCGACAGGGAATGGCTACACCTTC. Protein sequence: CASSPPPTGNGYTF.

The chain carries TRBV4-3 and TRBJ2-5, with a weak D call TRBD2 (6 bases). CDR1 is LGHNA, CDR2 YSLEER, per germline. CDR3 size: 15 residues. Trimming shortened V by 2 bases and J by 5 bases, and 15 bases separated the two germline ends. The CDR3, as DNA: TGCGCCAGCAGCCAAACCGTAATGGAGGGCGAGACCCAGTACTTC. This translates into CASSQTVMEGETQYF.

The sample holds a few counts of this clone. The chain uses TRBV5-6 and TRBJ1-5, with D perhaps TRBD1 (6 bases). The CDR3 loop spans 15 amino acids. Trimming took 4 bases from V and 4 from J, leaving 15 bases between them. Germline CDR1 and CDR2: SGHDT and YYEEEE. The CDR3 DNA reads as TGTGCCAGCAGCCAGAACAGGGTTTCAAATCAGCCCCAGCATTTT. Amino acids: CASSQNRVSNQPQHF.

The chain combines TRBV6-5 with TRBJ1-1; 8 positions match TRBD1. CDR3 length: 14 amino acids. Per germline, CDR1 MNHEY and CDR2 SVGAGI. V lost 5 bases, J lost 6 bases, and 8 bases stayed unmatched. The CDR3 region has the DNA TGTGCCAGCAGTCCAGGACAGGGTGTCGCTGAAGCTTTCTTT. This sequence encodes CASSPGQGVAEAFF.